These 18 T cell receptor beta chains were all obtained from the same sample, sequenced in a study of blood T cell repertoires in COVID-19 (TCRdb year 2020). The library was obtained by the immunoSEQ multiplex PCR assay. TCRdb took over this immuneACCESS table, retaining in-frame rearrangements with V and J assigned. Such tables are incomplete; in checked studies, under half of the missing clones stem from an unresolved V gene, and the remainder is unexplained. The sample contains 200,000 to 250,000 clones, around 82% of them found a single time. The top ten clonotypes cover 4% to 6% of the sample. The sample comprised peripheral blood. These receptors all stem from a woman of 80 years or more with active or convalescent COVID-19.

The chain combines TRBV3-1 (or the pseudogene TRBV3-2) with TRBJ1-1; tentatively, D is TRBD1 (6 bases). This CDR3 region has 15 residues. V was pared by 1 base and J by 4 bases, with 13 bases between. Germline CDR1 LGHDT, CDR2 YNNKEL (reference sequence). CDR3 nucleotides: TGTGCCAGCAGCCAAGCCACAGGGCTTTTCACTGAAGCTTTCTTT. Encoded protein: CASSQATGLFTEAFF.

V gene TRBV3-1 (or the pseudogene TRBV3-2) combines with J gene TRBJ2-2, with a possible D match to TRBD2 (5 bases). V was shortened by 0 bases and J by 6 bases, with 11 bases between the two germline ends. CDR3 length: 15 residues. Germline CDR1 is LGHDT and CDR2 is YNNKEL (reference sequence). The CDR3 DNA reads TGTGCCAGCAGCCAAGAACTCAGGCGGGCCGGGGAGCTGTTTTTT. Its translation: CASSQELRRAGELFF.

The chain links TRBV7-6 to TRBJ1-3, with D possibly TRBD1 on 6 matching bases. The CDR3 spans 16 residues. Germline lookup yields CDR1 SGHVS and CDR2 FNYEAQ. Deletions cut 5 bases from V and 4 bases from J, with 18 bases between. The CDR3, as DNA: TGTGCCAGCAGCGAGAGGAACAGGGTAGCAGGAAACACCATATATTTT. Its protein product is CASSERNRVAGNTIYF. Full variable domain (remainder filled in from reference TRBV7-6 and TRBJ1-3): GAGVSQSPRYKVTKRGQDVALRCDPISGHVSLYWYRQALGQGPEFLTYFNYEAQQDKSGLPNDRFSAERPEGSISTLTIQRTEQRDSAMYRCASSERNRVAGNTIYFGEGSWLTVV.

This clone was found once. The chain couples TRBV5-4 to TRBJ2-7, with D unresolved. The CDR3 length is 12 residues. CDR1 is SGHNT and CDR2 is YYREEE in the germline V gene (reference sequence). V was clipped by 3 bases and J by 6 bases, with 10 bases between them. In DNA form, the CDR3 reads TGTGCCAGCAGCTGGCTTTCGGGCGAGCAGTACTTC. Residues: CASSWLSGEQYF.

This sequence joins TRBV5-1 and TRBJ2-2, with 10 positions matching TRBD1. Trimming took 0 bases from V and 5 from J; bases not matched to a gene: 4. This CDR3 spans 16 amino acids. Germline-derived CDR1 and CDR2 are SGHRS and YFSETQ. CDR3 sequence: CASSLAGTGETGELFF. The CDR3 nucleotides are TGCGCCAGCAGCTTGGCCGGGACAGGGGAGACCGGGGAGCTGTTTTTT.

The V call is TRBV27, the J call TRBJ2-5; 10 bases align to TRBD1. CDR3 length: 15 amino acids. J was trimmed by 5 bases and V by 5 bases; bases with no gene match: 8. Germline V CDR1 and CDR2: MNHEY, SMNVEV (reference sequence). CDR3 sequence (DNA): TGTGCCAGCAGTCGCGGACAGGGGGAAACGGAGACCCAGTACTTC. This codes for CASSRGQGETETQYF.

This rearrangement joins TRBV12-3 or TRBV12-4 to TRBJ1-2; D is perhaps TRBD1 (5 bases). V was cut by 3 bases and J by 13 bases, with 18 bases left in between. This CDR3 contains 13 residues. CDR3 in DNA: TGTGCCAGCAGTTTTGGGGGGGTTAGTGGGATCACCTTC. Encoded protein: CASSFGGVSGITF.

V gene TRBV3-1 (or the pseudogene TRBV3-2) combines with J gene TRBJ1-2; 7 nucleotides agree with TRBD1. V lost 0 bases, J lost 8 bases, and 3 bases stayed unmatched. The CDR3 runs to 13 residues. The germline gives CDR1 LGHDT, CDR2 YNNKEL (reference sequence). DNA of the CDR3: TGTGCCAGCAGCCAAGAGGGACAGAAAGGCTACACCTTC. Its translation is CASSQEGQKGYTF.

Here the CDR3 reads CASSYEAGAWNEQFF. The CDR3 coding sequence is TGTGCCAGCAGTTACGAAGCGGGAGCCTGGAATGAGCAGTTCTTC. The chain couples TRBV6-5 to TRBJ2-1, with 8 bases identical to TRBD2. The CDR3 totals 15 residues. J was trimmed by 7 bases and V by 2 bases; bases with no gene match: 7. Germline V lookup: CDR1 MNHEY, CDR2 SVGAGI.

The chain couples TRBV19 to TRBJ1-1, with 9 bases identical to TRBD1. The CDR3 contains 16 residues. The V gene end was trimmed by 3 bases and the J gene end by 4 bases; junction bases not matched to a gene: 9. Per the germline V gene, CDR1 is LNHDA and CDR2 is SQIVND (reference sequence). The CDR3: CASSIRDRVGATEAFF. The CDR3 region has the DNA TGTGCCAGTAGTATCCGGGACAGGGTGGGGGCCACTGAAGCTTTCTTT.

V is TRBV5-1 and J is TRBJ2-7; D might be TRBD2 (6 bases). Germline V gives CDR1 SGHRS, CDR2 YFSETQ. Trimming took 3 bases from V and 3 from J, leaving 13 bases between them. The CDR3 is made up of 14 amino acids. The CDR3 loop is CASSSTAGNYEQYF. CDR3 coding DNA: TGCGCCAGCAGCTCCACGGCGGGGAACTACGAGCAGTACTTC.

This clone is a singleton in its sample. The chain combines TRBV20-1 with TRBJ2-3; a possible D gene is TRBD2 (5 bases). The CDR3 consists of 14 residues. Looked up from germline, CDR1 is DFQATT and CDR2 is SNEGSKA (reference sequence). Between the trimmed V and J ends, which lost 3 bases and 2 bases, there was a span of 12 bases. The CDR3 protein is CSASPGTPTDTQYF. DNA of the CDR3: TGCAGTGCTAGTCCGGGAACCCCCACAGATACGCAGTATTTT.

The chain uses TRBV11-2 and TRBJ2-1, with D maybe TRBD1 (5 bases). Germline-derived CDR1 and CDR2 are SGHAT and FQNNGV. This CDR3 is 16 amino acids long. V gave up 0 bases and J gave up 0 bases, with 9 bases separating them. CDR3 amino acids: CASSLDLDSSYNEQFF. The CDR3 coding sequence is TGTGCCAGCAGCTTAGATCTAGACAGCTCCTACAATGAGCAGTTCTTC. Supplemented by reference TRBV11-2 and TRBJ2-1, the full variable domain reads EAGVAQSPRYKIIEKRQSVAFWCNPISGHATLYWYQQILGQGPKLLIQFQNNGVVDDSQLPKDRFSAERLKGVDSTLKIQPAKLEDSAVYLCASSLDLDSSYNEQFFGPGTRLTVL.

The chain uses TRBV6-5 and TRBJ1-6; 7 bases map to TRBD1. The junction had 7 bases not matched to a gene; V was cut back by 5 bases and J by 6 bases. Germline V gene lookup returns CDR1 MNHEY and CDR2 SVGAGI. CDR3 length equals 15 residues. The CDR3: CASSLGTAINSPLHF. CDR3 DNA sequence: TGTGCCAGCAGTCTCGGGACAGCTATTAATTCACCCCTCCACTTT.

The chain uses TRBV5-1 and TRBJ2-5; TRBD1 is a possible D gene (5 bases). The CDR3 has 14 amino acids. Trimming left V 0 bases short and J 5 bases short, with 11 bases between. Germline V lookup: CDR1 SGHRS, CDR2 YFSETQ. CDR3 loop: CASSLGGPTETQYF. In nucleotides, the CDR3 is TGCGCCAGCAGCTTGGGGGGCCCTACGGAGACCCAGTACTTC.

The genes are TRBV28 and TRBJ2-4, with D perhaps matching TRBD2 (6 bases). The CDR3 spans 18 residues. The germline V gene encodes CDR1 MDHEN and CDR2 SYDVKM. V lost 6 bases and J 0 bases, leaving 21 bases between the germline ends. The CDR3, as DNA: TGTGCCAGCAGCTCCCTGGGGTCGGGAGCTGGAGCCAAAAACATTCAGTACTTC. Translation gives CASSSLGSGAGAKNIQYF.

The CDR3 bases are TGTGCCAGCAGCCGATCGATCCGGGACTACACAGATACGCAGTATTTT. Translation gives CASSRSIRDYTDTQYF. The chain uses TRBV3-1 (or the pseudogene TRBV3-2) and TRBJ2-3; 7 bases align to TRBD2. CDR3 length equals 16 residues. Per germline, CDR1 LGHDT and CDR2 YNNKEL (reference sequence). The V gene end was trimmed by 4 bases and the J gene end by 2 bases; junction bases not matched to a gene: 9.

The chain carries TRBV5-4 and TRBJ1-2; D not resolved. Trimming took off 4 bases at V and 4 bases at J, with 8 bases between the two ends. This CDR3 contains 12 residues. CDR1 is SGHNT and CDR2 is YYREEE in the germline V gene (reference sequence). CDR3 nucleotide sequence: TGTGCCAGCAGCCCGTCGGGCTATGGCTACACCTTC. Encoded protein: CASSPSGYGYTF.